This T cell receptor (beta chain) emerged from a study of T cell changes during pregnancy in multiple sclerosis. The table came from immunoSEQ multiplex PCR; TCRdb's copy has only in-frame clones and leaves some out. This sample has some 64,000 clones, with roughly 90% found just once. This CDR3 comprises 15 residues. V lost 4 bases and J 0 bases, leaving 12 bases between the germline ends. Germline assignment: CDR1 SGHTA and CDR2 FQGNSA. Source: peripheral blood, taken in the first trimester of pregnancy. The receptor's source is a female donor in good health, enrolled as a control in a pregnancy study. The chain has TRBV7-2 and TRBJ1-2; D remains unclear. In DNA form, the CDR3 reads TGTGCCAGCAGCTCCTCGAACCGGGCTAACTATGGCTACACCTTC. Translated, it gives CASSSSNRANYGYTF.